The 21 T cell receptor beta chains below were found in one sample sequenced in a study of Ad26.COV2.S vaccination and SARS-CoV-2 variants. Sequenced by immunoSEQ multiplex PCR; TCRdb stores in-frame clones only, minus some. The sample lists around 380,000 clones, around nine tenths occurring once. The treatment is: about 20 received Ad26.COV2.S at low or high dose, single or two shots; about 5 received placebo; per-sample allocation not given. It was on day 63 after the first vaccine or placebo injection that samples were taken. Here the sequenced sample was peripheral blood, taken in a trial of Ad26.COV2.S vaccine versus placebo. The source is a person between 18 and 60 years old who received the Ad26.COV2.S COVID-19 vaccine or a placebo.

This clone has just one count. The chain uses TRBV5-6 and TRBJ1-2; 9 bases line up with TRBD1. The length of the CDR3 is 15 residues. The V gene end was trimmed by 2 bases and the J gene end by 8 bases; junction bases not matched to a gene: 10. Germline V gives CDR1 SGHDT, CDR2 YYEEEE. The CDR3 here is CASSLPQGALGGYTF. The CDR3 nucleotides read TGTGCCAGCAGCTTACCACAGGGGGCTTTGGGCGGCTACACCTTC. Full variable domain (remainder filled in from reference TRBV5-6 and TRBJ1-2): DAGVTQSPTHLIKTRGQQVTLRCSPKSGHDTVSWYQQALGQGPQFIFQYYEEEERQRGNFPDRFSGHQFPNYSSELNVNALLLGDSALYLCASSLPQGALGGYTFGSGTRLTVV.

This chain joins TRBV10-3 and TRBJ2-3; 7 nucleotides align to TRBD2. There are 14 residues in the CDR3. Germline V gene lookup returns CDR1 ENHRY and CDR2 SYGVKD. After removal of 8 bases from V and 2 bases from J, the junction contained 7 bases not matched to a gene. CDR3 sequence: CAIGGTTYTDTQYF. CDR3 DNA sequence: TGTGCCATCGGCGGGACTACGTACACAGATACGCAGTATTTT.

The J gene is TRBJ2-7, the V gene TRBV6-1; D possibly uses TRBD1 or TRBD2 (5 bases each). CDR1 and CDR2 (germline): MNHNS, SASEGT. The CDR3 has 16 amino acids. Trimming left V 0 bases short and J 6 bases short, with 18 bases between. The CDR3 protein is CASSEAGAGFGPEQYF. CDR3 DNA sequence: TGTGCCAGCAGTGAAGCGGGAGCAGGGTTCGGGCCCGAGCAGTACTTC.

The chain combines TRBV19 with TRBJ1-1, with 7 bases that match TRBD1. V lost 7 bases, J lost 4 bases, and 6 bases stayed unmatched. Germline CDR1 and CDR2: LNHDA and SQIVND (reference sequence). This CDR3 has 13 amino acids. Written as DNA, the CDR3 is TGTGCCAGTACCCGCACAGGGGTCACTGAAGCTTTCTTT. Protein: CASTRTGVTEAFF.

The J gene is TRBJ2-7, the V gene TRBV27; D may match TRBD1 or TRBD2 (5 bases each). The CDR3 spans 16 residues. CDR1 and CDR2 (germline): MNHEY, SMNVEV (reference sequence). V shed 5 bases and J shed 0 bases, with 17 bases lying between them. DNA for the CDR3: TGTGCCAGCAGTCCCCAATTCTGGGGGAGCTCCTACGAGCAGTACTTC. Its translation is CASSPQFWGSSYEQYF.

The chain carries TRBV5-4 and TRBJ2-7; D is possibly TRBD1 (5 bases). The CDR3 is 15 amino acids. CDR1 is SGHNT and CDR2 is YYREEE in the germline V gene (reference sequence). The V gene lost 4 bases and the J gene lost 0 bases, with 14 bases spanning the gap. The CDR3 coding sequence is TGTGCCAGCAGCCCCAGGGCAGGGAACTCCTACGAGCAGTACTTC. Amino acids: CASSPRAGNSYEQYF.

The chain is built from TRBV7-9 and TRBJ1-1, with D perhaps matching TRBD1 (6 bases). CDR1 is SEHNR, CDR2 FQNEAQ, per germline (reference sequence). This CDR3 region has 13 residues. The V gene lost 8 bases and the J gene lost 4 bases, with 14 bases spanning the gap. In nucleotides, the CDR3 is TGTGCCAGCGGATTACGAGGGGGCACTGAAGCTTTCTTT. Encoded protein: CASGLRGGTEAFF.

CDR3 region: CASSHLDRVHGYTF. The CDR3 DNA reads TGCGCCAGCAGCCACTTGGACAGGGTTCATGGCTACACCTTC. This chain joins TRBV4-1 and TRBJ1-2; 8 bases are shared with TRBD1. Germline-derived CDR1 and CDR2 are MGHRA and YSYEKL. The junction had 6 bases not matched to a gene; V was cut back by 3 bases and J by 6 bases. This CDR3 has 14 amino acids.

The chain has TRBV19 and TRBJ2-1; 11 bases fit TRBD1. With V trimmed by 7 bases and J by 6 bases, 2 bases remained unmatched. Germline values: CDR1 LNHDA, CDR2 SQIVND (reference sequence). This CDR3 is 13 amino acids long. The CDR3: CASMGTGGNEQFF. The CDR3 region has the DNA TGTGCCAGTATGGGGACAGGGGGCAATGAGCAGTTCTTC.

V is TRBV30 and J is TRBJ2-7, with 8 bases matching TRBD2. The germline gives CDR1 GTSNPN, CDR2 SVGIG (reference sequence). V lost 2 bases, J lost 4 bases, and 7 bases stayed unmatched. The CDR3 runs 14 residues. The CDR3 region is CAWSSGGKEYEQYF. Here the CDR3 DNA reads TGTGCCTGGAGTAGCGGGGGCAAGGAATACGAGCAGTACTTC.

On this clone: The junction departs from the called germline gene at one end, perhaps through a read error. The V gene is TRBV12-5, the J gene TRBJ2-5; 11 nucleotides line up with TRBD2. This CDR3 is built from 12 residues. Germline assignment: CDR1 LGHNT and CDR2 FRNRAP. CDR3 amino acids: CASGPTTSGADF. DNA of the CDR3: TGTGCTAGTGGTCCGACGACTAGCGGGGCCGACTTC.

This clone was seen a single time. The chain links TRBV4-1 to TRBJ2-1; D ambiguous. V shed 0 bases and J shed 1 base, with 10 bases lying between them. Germline CDR1 MGHRA, CDR2 YSYEKL. This CDR3 has 16 residues. The chain's CDR3 is CASSQDPHPSYNEQFF. As DNA, the CDR3 is TGCGCCAGCAGCCAAGATCCCCACCCATCCTACAATGAGCAGTTCTTC.

The CDR3 sequence: CASSPSLDGDTQYF. The CDR3 region has the DNA TGTGCCAGCTCACCATCGTTGGATGGAGATACGCAGTATTTT. The chain recombines TRBV18 with TRBJ2-3; no reliable D call. Trimming removed 2 bases from V and 5 bases from J, with 11 bases in between. Germline values: CDR1 KGHSH, CDR2 LQKENI. CDR3 length: 14 residues.

About this clone: Other nucleotide sequences from this sample produce the same CDR3. The rearrangement uses TRBV9 and TRBJ2-3; D is unresolved. V gave up 0 bases and J gave up 6 bases, with 5 bases separating them. CDR1 and CDR2 (germline): SGDLS, YYNGEE. The length of the CDR3 is 12 residues. In DNA, the CDR3 is TGTGCCAGCAGCGTAGTTGGGGATACGCAGTATTTT. It is translated as CASSVVGDTQYF.

This chain links TRBV2 with TRBJ1-2; the match to TRBD1 covers 10 bases. This CDR3 is 13 amino acids long. CDR1 is SNHLY and CDR2 is FYNNEI in the germline V gene. The V and J ends lost 10 bases and 2 bases, in that order; junction bases with no gene match: 4. The CDR3 loop reads CANDRGPNYGYTF. The CDR3 DNA reads as TGTGCCAATGACAGGGGGCCCAACTATGGCTACACCTTC.

The chain is built from TRBV30 and TRBJ2-5; 10 bases are shared with TRBD1. Trimming at V came to 5 bases and at J to 8 bases, leaving 8 bases not matched to a gene. The CDR3 totals 13 residues. Germline loops: CDR1 GTSNPN, CDR2 SVGIG (reference sequence). CDR3 DNA: TGTGCCTGGGATCCTGGACAGGGGGAAACCCAGTACTTC. Protein product: CAWDPGQGETQYF.

The chain recombines TRBV19 with TRBJ1-1, with D perhaps TRBD1 (6 bases). CDR1 is LNHDA, CDR2 SQIVND, per germline (reference sequence). This CDR3 spans 15 amino acids. V lost 1 base, J lost 5 bases, and 14 bases lay in between. The CDR3 reads CASSIVGGEGTEAFF. In DNA, the CDR3 is TGTGCCAGTAGTATAGTAGGGGGTGAGGGAACTGAAGCTTTCTTT.

This chain connects TRBV7-2 to TRBJ2-1; the match to TRBD2 covers 9 bases. The CDR3 totals 13 residues. Germline trimming cut 8 bases from V and 8 bases from J; bases unmatched to any gene: 7. Germline V lookup: CDR1 SGHTA, CDR2 FQGNSA. The CDR3: CASLRGGLDEQFF. CDR3 DNA sequence: TGTGCCAGCTTGCGGGGGGGCCTGGATGAGCAGTTCTTC.

A few counts support this clone. This chain uses TRBV13 with TRBJ2-7, with D tentatively TRBD2 (6 bases). The CDR3 sequence is 15 residues long. In germline, CDR1 is PRHDT, CDR2 FYEKMQ (reference sequence). Trimming took off 2 bases at V and 7 bases at J, with 18 bases between the two ends. As DNA, the CDR3 is TGTGCCAGCAGCTTACGCCCAGAGGGCCGGGGGGAGCAGTACTTC. Protein product: CASSLRPEGRGEQYF.

The chain recombines TRBV9 with TRBJ2-7; D unresolved. Between the trimmed V and J ends, which lost 4 bases and 7 bases, there was a span of 9 bases. CDR1 SGDLS and CDR2 YYNGEE come from the germline V gene. The CDR3 has 11 amino acids. The CDR3 is CASSLDGEQYF. CDR3 bases: TGTGCCAGCAGCCTCGATGGGGAGCAGTACTTC.

This chain joins TRBV2 and TRBJ2-7; TRBD1 agrees at 7 bases. The CDR3 is made up of 15 amino acids. Germline values: CDR1 SNHLY, CDR2 FYNNEI. V lost 6 bases and J lost 2; bases outside the gene matches: 10. DNA for the CDR3: TGTGCCAGCAGCGGAGGACAGGACCCTCCCTACGAGCAGTACTTC. As protein: CASSGGQDPPYEQYF.